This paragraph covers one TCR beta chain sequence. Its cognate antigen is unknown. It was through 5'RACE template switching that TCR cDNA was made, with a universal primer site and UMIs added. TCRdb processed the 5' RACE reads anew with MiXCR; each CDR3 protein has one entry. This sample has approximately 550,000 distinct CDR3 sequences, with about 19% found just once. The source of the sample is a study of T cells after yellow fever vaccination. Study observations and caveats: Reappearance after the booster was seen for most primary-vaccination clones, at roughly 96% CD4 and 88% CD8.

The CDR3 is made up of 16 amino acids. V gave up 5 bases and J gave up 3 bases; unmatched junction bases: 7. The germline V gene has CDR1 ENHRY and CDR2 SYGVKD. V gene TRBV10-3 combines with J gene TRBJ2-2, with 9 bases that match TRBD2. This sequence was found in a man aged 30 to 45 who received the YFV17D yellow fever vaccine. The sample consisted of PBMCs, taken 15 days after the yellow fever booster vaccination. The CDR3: CAISRPSGAHTGELFF. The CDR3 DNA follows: TGTGCCATCAGTAGACCTAGCGGGGCCCACACCGGGGAGCTGTTTTTT.